At least ten counts were recorded for the clone carrying this T cell receptor (beta chain). Antigen unknown. The source of the sample is a study of spatial heterogeneity in lung cancer. About the research overall: Detection consistently yielded more beta chains than alpha chains. TCR and UMI combinations that were unique each appeared, on average, more than ten times in raw reads.

Overall study findings and caveats: Detection of ubiquitous tumor TCRs in blood was higher at resection than follow-up.

One entry per CDR3 protein results from TCRdb running MiXCR on the 5' RACE reads. The data show tens of thousands of distinct CDR3 sequences, with under 8% seen just once and roughly an eighth held by the top ten. Specified time point: sample taken at primary tumor resection. Unsorted whole RNA of tumor, nontumor lung or frozen PBMC was sequenced. The donors comprised about 69 untreated early-stage non-small cell lung cancer patients. The sample here was PBMCs, taken at surgery. This TCR came from a male donor with early-stage non-small cell lung cancer.

In DNA form, the CDR3 reads TGTGCCAGCAGTCGGACCAGCACAGATACGCAGTATTTT. This codes for CASSRTSTDTQYF. The chain couples TRBV7-3 to TRBJ2-3, with unresolved D. The CDR3 covers 13 residues. Germline V gives CDR1 SGHTA, CDR2 FQGTGA. Deletions cut 6 bases from V and 0 bases from J, with 7 bases between.